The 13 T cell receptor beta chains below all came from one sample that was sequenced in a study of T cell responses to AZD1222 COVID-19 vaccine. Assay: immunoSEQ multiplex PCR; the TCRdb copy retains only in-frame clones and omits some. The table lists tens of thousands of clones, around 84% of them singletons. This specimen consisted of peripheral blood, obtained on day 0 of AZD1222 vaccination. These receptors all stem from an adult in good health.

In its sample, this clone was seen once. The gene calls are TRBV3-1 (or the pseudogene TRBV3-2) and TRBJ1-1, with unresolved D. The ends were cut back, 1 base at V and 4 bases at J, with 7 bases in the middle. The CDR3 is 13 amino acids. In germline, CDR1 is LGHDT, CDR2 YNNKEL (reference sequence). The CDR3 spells CASSQVKSTEAFF. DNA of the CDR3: TGTGCCAGCAGCCAAGTCAAGAGCACTGAAGCTTTCTTT.

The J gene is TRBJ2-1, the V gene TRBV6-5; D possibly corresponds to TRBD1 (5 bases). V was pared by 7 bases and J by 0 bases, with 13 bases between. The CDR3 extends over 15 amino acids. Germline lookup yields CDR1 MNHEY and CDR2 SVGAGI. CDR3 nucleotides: TGTGCCAGCAACGGAGTAGGGGTCTCCTACAATGAGCAGTTCTTC. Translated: CASNGVGVSYNEQFF.

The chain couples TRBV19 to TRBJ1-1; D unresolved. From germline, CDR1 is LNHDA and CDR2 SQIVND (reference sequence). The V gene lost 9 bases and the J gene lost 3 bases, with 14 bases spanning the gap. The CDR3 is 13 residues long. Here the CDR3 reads CASARRWDTEAFF. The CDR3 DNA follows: TGTGCCAGCGCGAGACGGTGGGACACTGAAGCTTTCTTT.

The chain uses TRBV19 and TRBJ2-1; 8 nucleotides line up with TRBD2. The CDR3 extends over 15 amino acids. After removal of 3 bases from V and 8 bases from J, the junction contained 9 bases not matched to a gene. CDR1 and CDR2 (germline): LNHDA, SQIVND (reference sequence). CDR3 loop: CASSILSGGGDEQFF. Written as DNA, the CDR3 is TGTGCCAGTAGTATTCTGAGCGGGGGTGGGGATGAGCAGTTCTTC.

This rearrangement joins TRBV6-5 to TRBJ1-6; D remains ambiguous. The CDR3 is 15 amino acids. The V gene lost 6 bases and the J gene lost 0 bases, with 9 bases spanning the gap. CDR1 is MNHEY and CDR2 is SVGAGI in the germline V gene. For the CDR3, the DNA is TGTGCCAGCAGAGCAGCGGGCTCCTATAATTCACCCCTCCACTTT. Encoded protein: CASRAAGSYNSPLHF.

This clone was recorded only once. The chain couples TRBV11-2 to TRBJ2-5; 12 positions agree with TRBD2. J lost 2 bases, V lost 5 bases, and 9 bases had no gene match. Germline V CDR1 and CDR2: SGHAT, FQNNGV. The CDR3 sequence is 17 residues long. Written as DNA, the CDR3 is TGTGCCAGCAGCCTACGGACTAGCGGGATAGGGCAAGAGACCCAGTACTTC. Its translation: CASSLRTSGIGQETQYF.

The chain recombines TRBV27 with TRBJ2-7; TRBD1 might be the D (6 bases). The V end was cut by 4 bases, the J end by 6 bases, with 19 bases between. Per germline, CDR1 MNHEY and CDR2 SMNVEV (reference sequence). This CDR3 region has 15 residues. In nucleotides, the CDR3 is TGTGCCAGCAGTTCACGGGACGCCAGGGGTCCCGAGCAGTACTTC. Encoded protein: CASSSRDARGPEQYF.

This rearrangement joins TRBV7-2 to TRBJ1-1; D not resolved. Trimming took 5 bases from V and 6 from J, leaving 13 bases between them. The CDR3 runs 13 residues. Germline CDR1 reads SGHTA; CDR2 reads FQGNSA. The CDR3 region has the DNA TGTGCCAGCAGCCCTCCCCCTCACGCTGAAGCTTTCTTT. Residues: CASSPPPHAEAFF.

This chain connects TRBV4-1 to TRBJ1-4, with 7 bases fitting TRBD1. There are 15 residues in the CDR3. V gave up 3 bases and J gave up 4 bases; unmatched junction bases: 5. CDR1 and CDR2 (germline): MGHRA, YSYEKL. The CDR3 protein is CASSHSQGFNEKLFF. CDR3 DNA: TGCGCCAGCAGCCACTCACAGGGGTTTAATGAAAAACTGTTTTTT.

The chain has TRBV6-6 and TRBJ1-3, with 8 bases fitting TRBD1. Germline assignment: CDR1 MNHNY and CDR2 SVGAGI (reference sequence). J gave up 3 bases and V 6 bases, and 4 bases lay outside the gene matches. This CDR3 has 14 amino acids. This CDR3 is CASSPTGGGNTIYF. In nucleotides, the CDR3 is TGTGCCAGCAGCCCTACAGGGGGTGGAAACACCATATATTTT.

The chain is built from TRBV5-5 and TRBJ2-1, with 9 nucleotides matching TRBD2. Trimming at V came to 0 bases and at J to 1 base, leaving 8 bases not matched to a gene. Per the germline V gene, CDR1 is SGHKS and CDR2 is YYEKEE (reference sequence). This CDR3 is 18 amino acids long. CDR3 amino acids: CASSLETLTSGSYNEQFF. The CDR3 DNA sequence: TGTGCCAGCAGCTTGGAAACCCTGACTAGCGGATCCTACAATGAGCAGTTCTTC.

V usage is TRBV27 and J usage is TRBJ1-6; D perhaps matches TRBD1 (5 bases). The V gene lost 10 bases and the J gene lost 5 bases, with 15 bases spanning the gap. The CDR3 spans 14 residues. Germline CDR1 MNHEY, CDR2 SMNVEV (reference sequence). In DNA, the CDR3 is TGTGCCACCCGCGCAGGGACGGATAATTCACCCCTCCACTTT. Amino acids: CATRAGTDNSPLHF.

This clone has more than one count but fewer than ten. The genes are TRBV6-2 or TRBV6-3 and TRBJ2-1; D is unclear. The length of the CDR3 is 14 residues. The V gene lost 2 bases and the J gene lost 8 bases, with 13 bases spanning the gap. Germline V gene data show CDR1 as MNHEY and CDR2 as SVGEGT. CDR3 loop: CASSYGNEHDEQFF. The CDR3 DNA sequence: TGTGCCAGCAGTTACGGCAACGAGCACGATGAGCAGTTCTTC.